The rows below give T cell receptor beta chains drawn from one sample of a study of beta chain features in type 1 diabetes. TCRdb keeps only in-frame clones here, not all; method: immunoSEQ multiplex PCR. Among 810,000 or so clones listed, 15% to 20% were seen once. Sequencing was carried out using naive CD4+ T cells from blood. The receptors originated from a woman aged 18-30 years in good health. Each CDR3 is given with its conserved first and last residue. The D gene is left open where the match is weak. Rows give clone size only sometimes, using once, few, many, or a class for an expanded clone.

>few|TRBJ2-7|.|TRBV7-9
CASSLAPRGTYEQYF
TGTGCCAGCAGCTTAGCCCCCAGGGGTACCTACGAGCAGTACTTC
>few|TRBJ1-1|.|TRBV5-4
CASSLSRGAGYLIEAFF
TGTGCCAGCAGCTTGAGCCGGGGCGCTGGCTACCTCATTGAAGCTTTCTTT
>.|TRBJ2-7|.|TRBV11-2
CASSPTDYYEQYF
TGTGCCAGCAGCCCGACCGATTACTACGAGCAGTACTTC
>.|TRBJ2-7|TRBD2|TRBV4-1
CASSPGLVSYEQYF
TGCGCCAGCAGCCCTGGACTAGTTTCCTACGAGCAGTACTTC
>few|TRBJ2-2|.|TRBV7-9
CASSNRGQGTGELFF
TGTGCCAGCTCTAACCGGGGGCAGGGCACCGGGGAGCTGTTTTTT
>.|TRBJ2-5|TRBD1|TRBV29-1
CSAGTGGETQYF
TGCAGCGCTGGGACAGGGGGAGAGACCCAGTACTTC
>.|TRBJ1-2|.|TRBV14
CASSQGGNYGYTF
TGTGCCAGCAGCCAAGGTGGGAACTATGGCTACACCTTC
>few|TRBJ2-1|.|TRBV18
CASSQGQSSYNEQFF
TGTGCCAGCTCACAAGGACAGAGCTCCTACAATGAGCAGTTCTTC
>.|TRBJ2-7|.|TRBV7-9
CASSLAGLEDYEQYF
TGTGCCAGCAGCTTAGCGGGACTGGAGGACTACGAGCAGTACTTC
>few|TRBJ1-1|.|TRBV5-1
CASSFEGVRTEAFF
TGCGCCAGCAGCTTTGAAGGGGTACGTACTGAAGCTTTCTTT
>few|TRBJ1-5|.|TRBV10-3
CAISDTGAYSNQPQHF
TGTGCCATCAGTGACACAGGCGCCTATAGCAATCAGCCCCAGCATTTT
>.|TRBJ2-7|.|TRBV4-1
CASSQGIAVTYEQYF
TGCGCCAGCAGCCAAGGAATAGCCGTAACCTACGAGCAGTACTTC
>few|TRBJ2-7|.|TRBV4-3
CASSQEWARSYEQYF
TGCGCCAGCAGCCAAGAATGGGCACGCTCCTACGAGCAGTACTTC
>.|TRBJ2-5|.|TRBV28
CASRLQGVETQYF
TGTGCCAGCAGGTTACAGGGAGTGGAGACCCAGTACTTC
>.|TRBJ1-2|.|TRBV10-2
CASRREANYGYTF
TGCGCCAGTCGCAGGGAAGCTAACTATGGCTACACCTTC
>few|TRBJ2-5|TRBD1|TRBV7-2
CASSPTGLETQYF
TGTGCCAGCAGCCCGACAGGGTTGGAGACCCAGTACTTC
>few|TRBJ2-7|.|TRBV6-5
CASSYSSASSYEQYF
TGTGCCAGCAGTTACTCGAGCGCGAGCTCCTACGAGCAGTACTTC
>few|TRBJ2-2|.|TRBV6-5
CASSYHRNTGELFF
TGTGCCAGCAGTTACCACCGGAACACCGGGGAGCTGTTTTTT
>few|TRBJ2-7|TRBD1|TRBV10-3
CAIRANRGFYEQYF
TGTGCCATCAGGGCGAACAGGGGATTCTACGAGCAGTACTTC
>few|TRBJ2-7|TRBD1|TRBV25-1
CASSGTGGIYEQYF
TGTGCCAGCAGCGGGACAGGGGGTATCTACGAGCAGTACTTC
>few|TRBJ1-5|.|TRBV6-5
CASSSRSNQPQHF
TGTGCCAGCAGCTCGAGGAGCAATCAGCCCCAGCATTTT
>.|TRBJ2-7|.|TRBV7-2
CASRLRGGTYEQYF
TGTGCCAGCCGGCTCAGGGGAGGGACCTACGAGCAGTACTTC
>few|TRBJ2-3|.|TRBV5-5
CASSLDSQVGDTQYF
TGTGCCAGCAGTCTCGATAGCCAGGTGGGAGATACGCAGTATTTT
>.|TRBJ2-5|.|TRBV18
CASSPLELYQETQYF
TGTGCCAGCTCACCGCTGGAACTATACCAAGAGACCCAGTACTTC
>.|TRBJ1-2|.|TRBV7-9
CASSFPGVDGYTF
TGTGCCAGCAGCTTCCCGGGGGTAGATGGCTACACCTTC
>.|TRBJ1-2|TRBD1|TRBV4-3
CASSPGQGRGGYTF
TGCGCCAGCAGCCCGGGACAGGGGAGAGGAGGCTACACCTTC
>.|TRBJ1-2|.|TRBV5-6
CASSLAGRRGYGYTF
TGTGCCAGCAGCTTGGCCGGGAGGAGGGGCTATGGCTACACCTTC
>few|TRBJ1-5|.|TRBV28
CASSPIGRNQPQHF
TGTGCCAGCAGTCCCATCGGTCGGAATCAGCCCCAGCATTTT
>few|TRBJ2-1|.|TRBV5-1
CASSLANEQFF
TGCGCCAGCAGCTTGGCCAATGAGCAGTTCTTC
>few|TRBJ2-1|TRBD2|TRBV9
CASSATSGRANEQFF
TGTGCCAGCAGCGCGACTAGCGGGAGGGCGAATGAGCAGTTCTTC
>.|TRBJ2-1|.|TRBV27
CASSLFPGVDEQFF
TGTGCCAGCAGTTTATTCCCGGGGGTGGATGAGCAGTTCTTC
>.|TRBJ2-2|.|TRBV28
CASRPGAVTGELFF
TGTGCCAGCAGGCCGGGGGCGGTCACCGGGGAGCTGTTTTTT
>.|TRBJ2-7|TRBD2|TRBV28
CASSFYGLASNEQYF
TGTGCCAGCAGTTTCTATGGACTAGCATCTAACGAGCAGTACTTC
>.|TRBJ1-1|.|TRBV27
CASSLLQGRVFF
TGTGCCAGCAGTTTACTACAGGGTCGTGTTTTCTTT
>few|TRBJ1-1|.|TRBV28
CASSFQNTEAFF
TGTGCCAGCAGTTTCCAGAACACTGAAGCTTTCTTT
>.|TRBJ2-3|TRBD2|TRBV28
CASSPISGLVRTDTQYF
TGTGCCAGCAGCCCGATTTCGGGACTAGTAAGGACAGATACGCAGTATTTT
>.|TRBJ2-3|TRBD2|TRBV10-3
CARLAGGPSDTQYF
TGTGCCAGGCTAGCGGGAGGGCCTTCAGATACGCAGTATTTT
>.|TRBJ1-2|TRBD1|TRBV6-6
CASSPPVTGDNGYTF
TGTGCCAGCAGTCCTCCCGTGACAGGGGATAATGGCTACACCTTC
>few|TRBJ2-7|TRBD2|TRBV6-6
CASSPRVAGAAYEQYF
TGTGCCAGCAGTCCTAGGGTAGCGGGAGCGGCATACGAGCAGTACTTC
>.|TRBJ2-4|.|TRBV6-6
CASSYSRTRGEDIQYF
TGTGCCAGCAGTTACTCAAGAACCAGGGGCGAAGACATTCAGTACTTC
>few|TRBJ2-7|TRBD2|TRBV7-2
CASSSPGLAGGEQYF
TGTGCCAGCAGCTCCCCGGGGCTAGCGGGAGGCGAGCAGTACTTC
>.|TRBJ1-2|.|TRBV6-5
CASSYSIVLGEGYTF
TGTGCCAGCAGTTACTCAATTGTGCTTGGGGAGGGCTACACCTTC
>.|TRBJ2-7|.|TRBV4-3
CASSQDLLEAYEQYF
TGCGCCAGCAGCCAAGATCTATTAGAAGCCTACGAGCAGTACTTC
>.|TRBJ2-1|TRBD2|TRBV27
CASRAGTSGYNEQFF
TGTGCCAGCAGAGCCGGGACTAGCGGGTACAATGAGCAGTTCTTC
>few|TRBJ2-3|.|TRBV7-2
CASSLFPSDTQYF
TGTGCCAGCAGCTTATTCCCTTCAGATACGCAGTATTTT
>.|TRBJ2-1|.|TRBV28
CASSLRAWGQRSGEQFF
TGTGCCAGCAGTTTACGGGCTTGGGGCCAGAGGTCTGGTGAGCAGTTCTTC
>few|TRBJ1-5|.|TRBV10-3
CAISDGQPNQPQHF
TGTGCCATCAGTGACGGACAGCCAAATCAGCCCCAGCATTTT
>few|TRBJ2-6|.|TRBV9
CASSVGGSGANVLTF
TGTGCCAGCAGCGTCGGTGGCTCTGGGGCCAACGTCCTGACTTTC
>few|TRBJ1-6|.|TRBV25-1
CASSDYGSSYNSPLHF
TGTGCCAGCAGTGATTACGGCAGCTCCTATAATTCACCCCTCCACTTT
>.|TRBJ1-1|.|TRBV28
CASSPRRASNTEAFF
TGTGCCAGCAGCCCCCGTCGGGCGTCGAACACTGAAGCTTTCTTT
>few|TRBJ2-2|.|TRBV9
CASSAHRDTGELFF
TGTGCCAGCAGCGCCCACAGGGACACCGGGGAGCTGTTTTTT
>.|TRBJ2-2|.|TRBV7-6
CASSLGGQGTNTGELFF
TGTGCCAGCAGCTTAGGCGGGCAGGGGACGAACACCGGGGAGCTGTTTTTT
>.|TRBJ2-7|.|TRBV7-8
CASSWVVEVGQYF
TGTGCCAGCAGCTGGGTGGTCGAGGTCGGACAGTACTTC
>.|TRBJ2-3|TRBD1|TRBV29-1
CSVSLDRMDTQYF
TGCAGCGTTTCCCTGGACAGGATGGATACGCAGTATTTT